The 19 T cell receptor beta chains below were found in one sample sequenced in a study of beta chain features in type 1 diabetes (dated 2018 in TCRdb). What the study reported, not specific to this receptor: In all four CD4+ subsets, TCRB CDR3 length was moderately but significantly shorter in type 1 diabetes patients.

For these TCRs, the target antigens are not known. Libraries were constructed by the immunoSEQ multiplex PCR assay. All of the isolated RNA was reverse transcribed with the High Capacity cDNA Reverse Transcription Kit, so expressed TCRB transcripts were sequenced. What TCRdb holds here is the immuneACCESS table cut down to in-frame rearrangements. Part of the clones is not present; checked against another copy, under half of the missing clones reflect an unresolved V gene, and the others are unexplained. This sample gives hundreds of thousands of clones in total; roughly 13% of them show up just once. 0.035% to 0.04% of the sample lies in the top ten. Sequences were obtained from naive CD4+ T cells from blood. According to the study, the label for this sample's cell subset or site signals: true naive CD4+ T cells. Source of these receptors: a man aged 18 to 29 with type 1 diabetes.

The table lists this clone with a few counts. V gene TRBV28 combines with J gene TRBJ1-1; D remains unclear. V was trimmed by 8 bases and J by 1 base, leaving 8 bases between them. CDR3 length equals 12 residues. Germline lookup yields CDR1 MDHEN and CDR2 SYDVKM. CDR3 in amino acids: CASVVENTEAFF. CDR3 DNA: TGTGCCAGCGTCGTTGAGAACACTGAAGCTTTCTTT. Drawing the rest from reference TRBV28 and TRBJ1-1, the complete variable domain is DVKVTQSSRYLVKRTGEKVFLECVQDMDHENMFWYRQDPGLGLRLIYFSYDVKMKEKGDIPEGYSVSREKKERFSLILESASTNQTSMYLCASVVENTEAFFGQGTRLTVV.

This clone was observed a handful of times. The chain joins TRBV5-4 to TRBJ2-5; 12 nucleotides agree with TRBD2. V shed 4 bases, J shed 9 bases, and the junction held 7 bases outside the gene matches. CDR3 length equals 14 residues. Per germline, CDR1 SGHNT and CDR2 YYREEE (reference sequence). The CDR3 DNA is TGTGCCAGCAGCCCCAGGAGGACTAGCGGGGCCCAGTACTTC. It encodes CASSPRRTSGAQYF.

The chain links TRBV7-2 to TRBJ2-1, with D uncertain. Trimming cost V 5 bases and J 0 bases, with 11 bases left between them. The CDR3 loop spans 15 amino acids. The V gene's germline CDR1 is SGHTA and CDR2 FQGNSA. CDR3 sequence: CASSPGPRSYNEQFF. CDR3 nucleotides: TGTGCCAGCAGCCCCGGACCTCGCTCCTACAATGAGCAGTTCTTC. Looking up the rest from reference TRBV7-2 and TRBJ2-1 gives the full variable domain: GAGVSQSPSNKVTEKGKDVELRCDPISGHTALYWYRQSLGQGLEFLIYFQGNSAPDKSGLPSDRFSAERTGGSVSTLTIQRTQQEDSAVYLCASSPGPRSYNEQFFGPGTRLTVL.

V and J are TRBV19 and TRBJ1-1; 7 nucleotides line up with TRBD1. The CDR3 spans 14 residues. Losses at the gene ends were 4 bases for V and 4 bases for J; bases not matched to a gene: 6. The germline V gene encodes CDR1 LNHDA and CDR2 SQIVND (reference sequence). CDR3 bases: TGTGCCAGTAGTACGCAGACAGGGATCACTGAAGCTTTCTTT. It encodes CASSTQTGITEAFF.

This clone showed up just a few times. This sample includes further DNA sequences coding for the same CDR3. V usage is TRBV6-5 and J usage is TRBJ1-1; tentative D call: TRBD1 (5 bases). V was pared by 3 bases and J by 0 bases, with 11 bases between. The CDR3 has 15 residues. Germline V lookup: CDR1 MNHEY, CDR2 SVGAGI. The CDR3 DNA is TGTGCCAGCAGTTATTCGACAGCCATGAACACTGAAGCTTTCTTT. Its protein product is CASSYSTAMNTEAFF.

The sample holds a few counts of this clone. The chain uses TRBV29-1 and TRBJ1-2; D not resolved. Trimming removed 7 bases at V and 8 bases at J, with 20 bases between. Germline CDR1 SQVTM, CDR2 ANQGSEA. The CDR3 has 13 amino acids. CDR3 loop: CSGGGPAAKGYTF. The CDR3 DNA reads as TGCAGCGGGGGAGGGCCCGCCGCGAAGGGCTACACCTTC.

The chain joins TRBV6-1 to TRBJ2-1; 13 bases match TRBD2. Germline CDR1 and CDR2: MNHNS and SASEGT. This CDR3 has 14 amino acids. The J segment lost 6 bases and the V segment lost 7 bases, leaving 3 bases of the junction unmatched. CDR3 bases: TGTGCCAGCATTCGACTAGCGGGGGGCAATGAGCAGTTCTTC. It is translated as CASIRLAGGNEQFF.

This clone has more than one count but fewer than ten. This chain joins TRBV4-2 and TRBJ2-3; TRBD2 agrees at 7 bases. The CDR3 has 15 residues. Trimming took 2 bases from V and 2 from J; bases not matched to a gene: 4. Germline V gene sequence: CDR1 LGHNA, CDR2 YNFKEQ. In DNA form, the CDR3 reads TGTGCCAGCAGCCAACTAGCGGAACTCACAGATACGCAGTATTTT. Its protein product is CASSQLAELTDTQYF.

The gene calls are TRBV14 and TRBJ2-3, with a weak D call TRBD2 (5 bases). Germline CDR1 and CDR2: SGHDN and FVKESK. The CDR3 totals 16 residues. With 0 bases removed from V and 7 bases from J, the gap between germline ends came to 17 bases. CDR3 in amino acids: CASSQEGGTNRNTQYF. The CDR3 DNA reads TGTGCCAGCAGCCAAGAAGGAGGTACCAATAGGAATACGCAGTATTTT.

CDR3: CASSPTGRGSYNEQFF. CDR3 DNA sequence: TGTGCCAGCAGCCCGACCGGGAGGGGGTCCTACAATGAGCAGTTCTTC. The chain joins TRBV4-2 to TRBJ2-1; 8 nucleotides match TRBD2. The CDR3 covers 16 residues. Germline V gives CDR1 LGHNA, CDR2 YNFKEQ. The V and J ends lost 4 bases and 1 base, in that order; junction bases with no gene match: 6.

The gene calls are TRBV20-1 and TRBJ2-1; either TRBD1 or TRBD2 may supply D (5 bases each). CDR1 is DFQATT, CDR2 SNEGSKA, per germline (reference sequence). The CDR3 is made up of 11 amino acids. The V and J ends lost 5 bases and 6 bases respectively, with 8 bases between them. CDR3 residues: CSAPGTNEQFF. CDR3 nucleotide sequence: TGCAGTGCTCCCGGGACCAATGAGCAGTTCTTC.

This chain joins TRBV6-5 and TRBJ2-7; 9 nucleotides line up with TRBD1. The germline V gene has CDR1 MNHEY and CDR2 SVGAGI. The trim removed 9 bases at V and 0 bases at J, leaving 6 bases unmatched. CDR3 length: 14 residues. The CDR3 coding sequence is TGTGCCAGTCGACAGGGGGTCCACTCCTACGAGCAGTACTTC. Amino acids: CASRQGVHSYEQYF.

This clone was counted a few times. This chain connects TRBV6-5 to TRBJ1-2, with D possibly being TRBD1 (5 bases). Germline V CDR1 and CDR2: MNHEY, SVGAGI. The CDR3 extends over 13 amino acids. V gave up 1 base and J gave up 8 bases, with 11 bases separating them. In nucleotides, the CDR3 is TGTGCCAGCAGTTACTTCACAGGATACGGCTACACCTTC. This translates into CASSYFTGYGYTF.

This clone came up a few times. The CDR3 is CAWWTGRGGVWSGANVLTF. CDR3 in DNA: TGTGCCTGGTGGACAGGGCGTGGGGGCGTATGGTCTGGGGCCAACGTCCTGACTTTC. This rearrangement joins TRBV30 to TRBJ2-6, with 8 bases identical to TRBD1. Germline assignment: CDR1 GTSNPN and CDR2 SVGIG (reference sequence). The CDR3 consists of 19 residues. V was pared by 5 bases and J by 1 base, with 16 bases of the junction left unmatched.

The table lists this clone with a few counts. The chain combines TRBV2 with TRBJ2-5; 7 bases are a match to TRBD1. V trimming: 4 bases; J trimming: 0 bases; junction bases outside the gene matches: 2. This CDR3 has 14 residues. Germline-derived CDR1 and CDR2 are SNHLY and FYNNEI. The DNA for the CDR3 is TGTGCCAGCAGTGCACAGGGGTACCAAGAGACCCAGTACTTC. Amino acids: CASSAQGYQETQYF.

This clone was seen only a few times. The rearrangement uses TRBV11-3 and TRBJ2-1; D is unclear. Deletions cut 8 bases from V and 7 bases from J, with 15 bases between. The CDR3 is 13 residues long. Germline CDR1 reads SGHNT; CDR2 reads YENEEA. Here the CDR3 DNA reads TGTGCCAGCCAACTACAGACTGGGAATGAGCAGTTCTTC. Translating it yields CASQLQTGNEQFF.

This sequence joins TRBV30 and TRBJ1-3; no definite D call. V lost 2 bases and J lost 2, with 10 bases in between. Germline V gene data show CDR1 as GTSNPN and CDR2 as SVGIG (reference sequence). This CDR3 contains 14 residues. CDR3 bases: TGTGCCTGGAGTCTTGGCCACCCTGGAAACACCATATATTTT. It specifies CAWSLGHPGNTIYF.

Note on this clone: Other DNA sequences of this sample code for an identical CDR3. V and J are TRBV18 and TRBJ2-3; no clear D gene. V lost 0 bases to trimming and J lost 5 bases, with 3 bases between them. Per germline, CDR1 KGHSH and CDR2 LQKENI. The CDR3 length is 12 residues. CDR3 nucleotide sequence: TGTGCCAGCTCACCACCAGGAGATACGCAGTATTTT. Encoded protein: CASSPPGDTQYF.

This rearrangement joins TRBV18 to TRBJ2-1; 8 positions agree with TRBD1. Germline V CDR1 and CDR2: KGHSH, LQKENI. The CDR3 runs 18 residues. V dropped 1 base and J dropped 2; count of bases not matched to a gene: 10. The CDR3 sequence is CASSPRLMGQVPYNEQFF. CDR3 in DNA: TGTGCCAGCTCACCACGACTTATGGGACAGGTGCCCTACAATGAGCAGTTCTTC.